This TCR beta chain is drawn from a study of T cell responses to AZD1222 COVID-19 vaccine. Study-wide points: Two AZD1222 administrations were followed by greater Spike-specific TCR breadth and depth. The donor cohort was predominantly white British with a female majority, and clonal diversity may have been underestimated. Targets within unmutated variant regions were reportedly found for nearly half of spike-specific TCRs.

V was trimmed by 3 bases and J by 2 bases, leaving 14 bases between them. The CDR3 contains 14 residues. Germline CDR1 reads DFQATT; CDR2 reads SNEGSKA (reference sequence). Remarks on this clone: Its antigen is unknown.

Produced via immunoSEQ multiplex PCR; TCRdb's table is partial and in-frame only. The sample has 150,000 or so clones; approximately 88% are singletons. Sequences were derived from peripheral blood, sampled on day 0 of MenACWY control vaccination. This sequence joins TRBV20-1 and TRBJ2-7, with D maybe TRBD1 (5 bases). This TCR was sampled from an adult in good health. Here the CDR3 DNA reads TGCAGTGCTAGTCAGGGTAACCCTCCCTACGAGCAGTACTTC. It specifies CSASQGNPPYEQYF.